The 28 T cell receptor beta chains reported below all come from one sample, sequenced in a study of early T cells in non-severe SARS-CoV-2 infection (dated by TCRdb to the early 2020s). Libraries were constructed by 5' RACE. Instrument used: NextSeq 500. The raw public reads went through TCRdb reprocessing: fastp at Q25, MiXCR clone calling, in-frame beta chains kept. Every CDR3 protein is listed once, alongside the most common genes and DNA of its rows. The table for this sample lists 40,000 to 50,000 distinct CDR3 sequences; around 10% of them were counted only once. 21% of the sample comes from the top ten. Source material: whole blood. The receptor source for this set is an adult who was a healthcare worker with PCR-confirmed SARS-CoV-2 infection or an uninfected control (not recorded which).

In its sample, this clonotype was seen many times. This sequence joins TRBV18 and TRBJ2-3; TRBD2 matches 12 bases. CDR1 is KGHSH and CDR2 is LQKENI in the germline V gene. CDR3 length: 16 amino acids. Trimming at V came to 5 bases and at J to 1 base, leaving 4 bases not matched to a gene. The CDR3 here is CASSTRTSGGTDTQYF. In DNA, the CDR3 is TGTGCCAGCTCAACGAGGACTAGCGGGGGCACAGATACGCAGTATTTT.

This clonotype has a handful of counts. The chain couples TRBV28 to TRBJ2-7; no definite D call. Germline V gene lookup returns CDR1 MDHEN and CDR2 SYDVKM. V dropped 5 bases and J dropped 2 bases, with 13 bases sitting between them. This CDR3 region has 14 residues. The CDR3 nucleotides read TGTGCCAGCAGTGTGTCAGGTTTCACCTACGAGCAGTACTTC. This codes for CASSVSGFTYEQYF.

The rearrangement joins TRBV12-3 or TRBV12-4 to TRBJ2-5; the D is unclear. The CDR3 contains 15 residues. Trimming left V 4 bases short and J 2 bases short, with 14 bases between. CDR3 coding DNA: TGTGCCAGCAGTTCCCGGGCCCATGAACAAGAGACCCAGTACTTC. Translating gives CASSSRAHEQETQYF.

CDR3 coding DNA: TGTGCCAGCAGCGAGACAGGACCGCGCGTGTCCCAGCATTTT. Translation: CASSETGPRVSQHF. This chain links TRBV28 with TRBJ1-5; D is perhaps TRBD1 (6 bases). From germline, CDR1 is MDHEN and CDR2 SYDVKM. The ends were cut back, 6 bases at V and 11 bases at J, with 20 bases in the middle. The CDR3 length is 14 residues.

This clonotype was observed at least ten times. V usage is TRBV6-5 and J usage is TRBJ2-6; TRBD2 is a possible D gene (5 bases). Germline assignment: CDR1 MNHEY and CDR2 SVGAGI. There are 15 residues in the CDR3. V was pared by 8 bases and J by 0 bases, with 11 bases between. Here the CDR3 reads CASSTGLSGANVLTF. DNA for the CDR3: TGTGCCAGCTCGACCGGACTCTCTGGGGCCAACGTCCTGACTTTC.

The table lists this clonotype with many counts. V gene TRBV7-9 combines with J gene TRBJ1-3; no definite D call. Germline V gene lookup returns CDR1 SEHNR and CDR2 FQNEAQ (reference sequence). CDR3 size: 15 residues. V was trimmed by 6 bases and J by 0 bases, leaving 12 bases between them. In DNA form, the CDR3 reads TGTGCCAGCAGTCGTGCCGGCACCTCTGGAAACACCATATATTTT. This translates into CASSRAGTSGNTIYF.

This clonotype was counted between two and nine times. The genes are TRBV11-2 and TRBJ2-1, with a possible D match to TRBD2 (6 bases). This CDR3 region has 17 residues. V was cut by 5 bases and J by 9 bases, with 26 bases left in between. CDR1 is SGHAT and CDR2 is FQNNGV in the germline V gene. CDR3 in amino acids: CASSIHSPGDPRFEQFF. CDR3 sequence (DNA): TGTGCCAGCAGCATCCATTCGCCGGGGGACCCCCGCTTTGAGCAGTTCTTC.

The chain carries TRBV20-1 and TRBJ2-3; tentatively, D is TRBD1 (6 bases). CDR1 and CDR2 (germline): DFQATT, SNEGSKA (reference sequence). CDR3 size: 13 residues. V lost 7 bases to trimming and J lost 6 bases, with 17 bases between them. CDR3 sequence: CSVNHRVSDTQYF. The DNA for the CDR3 is TGCAGTGTTAACCACAGGGTGTCGGATACGCAGTATTTT.

This clonotype was seen at least ten times. The chain uses TRBV20-1 and TRBJ2-1, with a possible D match to TRBD1 (6 bases). The V gene lost 0 bases and the J gene lost 5 bases, with 14 bases spanning the gap. Germline values: CDR1 DFQATT, CDR2 SNEGSKA (reference sequence). There are 15 residues in the CDR3. CDR3 sequence reads: CSARDMGQINNEQFF. In DNA form, the CDR3 reads TGCAGTGCTAGAGATATGGGACAAATAAACAATGAGCAGTTCTTC.

This clonotype came up a few times. The chain has TRBV9 and TRBJ2-7; D unclear. CDR1 SGDLS and CDR2 YYNGEE come from the germline V gene. V was clipped by 4 bases and J by 9 bases, with 11 bases between them. The CDR3 is made up of 11 amino acids. The CDR3 here is CASSPKRGQYF. CDR3 sequence (DNA): TGTGCCAGCAGCCCCAAAAGAGGGCAGTACTTC.

This clonotype occurred once. The chain recombines TRBV5-6 with TRBJ1-1; TRBD1 aligns across 7 bases. CDR1 is SGHDT, CDR2 YYEEEE, per germline. With V trimmed by 2 bases and J by 6 bases, 10 bases remained unmatched. CDR3 length: 15 amino acids. CDR3 in amino acids: CASSFGGTANSEAFF. The CDR3 nucleotides are TGTGCCAGCAGCTTCGGAGGGACAGCTAATTCTGAAGCTTTCTTT. The variable domain in full, with the rest retrieved from reference TRBV5-6 and TRBJ1-1, is DAGVTQSPTHLIKTRGQQVTLRCSPKSGHDTVSWYQQALGQGPQFIFQYYEEEERQRGNFPDRFSGHQFPNYSSELNVNALLLGDSALYLCASSFGGTANSEAFFGQGTRLTVV.

This clonotype was detected only once. The junction shows a germline mismatch at one end, possibly a read error. This chain joins TRBV29-1 and TRBJ1-1; D is uncertain. This CDR3 region has 14 residues. Germline-derived CDR1 and CDR2 are SQVTM and ANQGSEA. The DNA of the CDR3 is TGCAGCGCTGAATCAGACCAGCGCGGGGCTGAAGCTTTCTTT. It codes for CSAESDQRGAEAFF.

This clonotype was detected many times. The DNA of the CDR3 is TGTGCCAGCAGCTCGTTAGTCGGGATCTCAGGACGGAACACTGAAGCTTTCTTT. Encoded protein: CASSSLVGISGRNTEAFF. This chain links TRBV7-2 with TRBJ1-1, with D unresolved. V was shortened by 4 bases and J by 1 base, with 22 bases between the two germline ends. Germline V gene data show CDR1 as SGHTA and CDR2 as FQGNSA. This CDR3 spans 18 amino acids.

V and J are TRBV20-1 and TRBJ2-5; 8 nucleotides match TRBD1. The CDR3 totals 16 residues. V lost 5 bases, J lost 4 bases, and 15 bases stayed unmatched. Germline CDR1 is DFQATT and CDR2 is SNEGSKA (reference sequence). The CDR3 region is CSAARRGQVGRETQYF. In nucleotides, the CDR3 is TGCAGTGCTGCCCGGAGGGGACAGGTGGGGCGAGAGACCCAGTACTTC.

This clonotype was picked up many times. V usage is TRBV6-6 and J usage is TRBJ1-5; D is undetermined. CDR3 length equals 13 residues. Per the germline V gene, CDR1 is MNHNY and CDR2 is SVGAGI (reference sequence). Trimming left V 0 bases short and J 3 bases short, with 3 bases between. The CDR3 loop reads CASSYSYNQPQHF. CDR3 DNA: TGTGCCAGCAGTTACTCGTACAATCAGCCCCAGCATTTT.

Ten or more counts support this clonotype. The CDR3 sequence is CASSPRLAGGLLYEQYF. CDR3 bases: TGTGCCAGCAGTCCTAGACTAGCGGGAGGGCTTTTATACGAGCAGTACTTC. The chain recombines TRBV12-3 or TRBV12-4 with TRBJ2-7; 14 positions agree with TRBD2. The CDR3 spans 17 residues. Trimming removed 5 bases from V and 4 bases from J; junction bases left unmatched: 10.

The chain carries TRBV19 and TRBJ2-7; 8 nucleotides agree with TRBD2. Per the germline V gene, CDR1 is LNHDA and CDR2 is SQIVND (reference sequence). J gave up 6 bases and V 5 bases, and 12 bases lay outside the gene matches. This CDR3 region has 15 residues. This chain's CDR3 is CASSSTGTSFLEQYF. The CDR3, as DNA: TGTGCCAGTAGTTCTACCGGGACTAGTTTCCTCGAGCAGTACTTC.

This clonotype was detected ten times or more. The rearrangement joins TRBV4-3 to TRBJ2-5, with TRBD2 as a possible D gene (6 bases). Germline values: CDR1 LGHNA, CDR2 YSLEER. This CDR3 contains 19 residues. Trimming took off 1 base at V and 0 bases at J, with 21 bases between the two ends. CDR3 sequence (DNA): TGCGCCAGCAGCCAAGCCGGGGACTTTCGCCTCGAGTACCAAGAGACCCAGTACTTC. Translated, it gives CASSQAGDFRLEYQETQYF.

The V and J genes are TRBV3-1 and TRBJ2-5; no reliable D call. Between the trimmed V and J ends, which lost 1 base and 2 bases, there was a span of 8 bases. This CDR3 region has 14 residues. Germline values: CDR1 LGHDT, CDR2 YNNKEL (reference sequence). This CDR3 is CASSQVWQQETQYF. The CDR3 DNA reads as TGTGCCAGCAGCCAAGTTTGGCAACAAGAGACCCAGTACTTC.

This clonotype was seen ten or more times. The V gene is TRBV5-1, the J gene TRBJ2-7, with D unclear. The CDR3 runs to 11 residues. CDR1 and CDR2 from the germline V gene are SGHRS and YFSETQ. With 0 bases removed from V and 5 bases from J, the gap between germline ends came to 3 bases. CDR3 sequence (DNA): TGCGCCAGCAGCTTGGACGACGAGCAGTACTTC. It codes for CASSLDDEQYF.

CDR3 coding DNA: TGTGCCAGCAGTCGGACTAGCGGAGGGGGAGATACGCAGTATTTT. Its protein product is CASSRTSGGGDTQYF. The genes are TRBV12-3 or TRBV12-4 and TRBJ2-3; 10 bases match TRBD2. The V gene end was trimmed by 5 bases and the J gene end by 5 bases; junction bases not matched to a gene: 7. CDR3 length: 15 amino acids.

This rearrangement joins TRBV10-3 to TRBJ1-2; 9 nucleotides align to TRBD1. The ends lost 4 bases at V and 6 bases at J; junction bases unmatched: 9. From germline, CDR1 is ENHRY and CDR2 SYGVKD. This CDR3 comprises 15 residues. The CDR3 region has the DNA TGTGCCATCAGTGGGGGACAGGGCCAATTGAATGGCTACACCTTC. Translation: CAISGGQGQLNGYTF.

On this clonotype itself: One base away lies a much larger clone, so this may be a sequencing read error. V usage is TRBV12-3 or TRBV12-4 and J usage is TRBJ2-3; D call uncertain. V gave up 2 bases and J gave up 8 bases, with 8 bases separating them. This CDR3 contains 12 residues. The CDR3 DNA follows: TGTGCCAGCAGTTTAAGCGTGGGTACGCAGTATTTT. As protein: CASSLSVGTQYF.

This clonotype was detected many times. The rearrangement joins TRBV9 to TRBJ2-5; D call uncertain. This CDR3 spans 14 amino acids. Germline-derived CDR1 and CDR2 are SGDLS and YYNGEE. The V end was cut by 0 bases, the J end by 5 bases, with 11 bases between. The CDR3 coding sequence is TGTGCCAGCAGCGTAGGACTTCACGTGGAGACCCAGTACTTC. Residues: CASSVGLHVETQYF. Variable domain in full (rest from reference TRBV9 and TRBJ2-5): DSGVTQTPKHLITATGQRVTLRCSPRSGDLSVYWYQQSLDQGLQFLIQYYNGEERAKGNILERFSAQQFPDLHSELNLSSLELGDSALYFCASSVGLHVETQYFGPGTRLLVL.

This clonotype was counted at least ten times. V and J are TRBV9 and TRBJ2-7, with D perhaps given as TRBD1 or TRBD2 (5 bases each). The CDR3 covers 15 residues. The germline V gene encodes CDR1 SGDLS and CDR2 YYNGEE. V dropped 0 bases and J dropped 5 bases, with 15 bases sitting between them. CDR3 protein: CASSVESAGSDEQYF. The CDR3 DNA sequence: TGTGCCAGCAGCGTAGAGTCGGCAGGGAGCGACGAGCAGTACTTC.

This chain links TRBV5-1 with TRBJ1-1; D is possibly TRBD1 (6 bases). This CDR3 has 15 residues. Between the trimmed V and J ends, which lost 0 bases and 5 bases, there was a span of 14 bases. Germline V gives CDR1 SGHRS, CDR2 YFSETQ. Written as DNA, the CDR3 is TGCGCCAGCAGCTTGGCCCCAGGGGCGGGTACTGAAGCTTTCTTT. This translates into CASSLAPGAGTEAFF.

This clonotype was seen repeatedly, ten times or more. The V and J genes are TRBV28 and TRBJ2-2, with D uncertain. CDR1 is MDHEN, CDR2 SYDVKM, per germline. The V end was cut by 2 bases, the J end by 4 bases, with 11 bases between. The CDR3 is made up of 15 amino acids. CDR3 loop: CASSLANSLTGELFF. The CDR3 nucleotides read TGTGCCAGCAGTTTAGCGAACAGCCTCACCGGGGAGCTGTTTTTT.

This clonotype was observed at least ten times. The V call is TRBV20-1, the J call TRBJ1-1; tentatively, D is TRBD1 (6 bases). Germline assignment: CDR1 DFQATT and CDR2 SNEGSKA (reference sequence). V was cut by 5 bases and J by 7 bases, with 17 bases left in between. CDR3 size: 13 residues. This chain's CDR3 is CSASRGSTDEAFF. The CDR3 DNA is TGCAGTGCTTCAAGGGGGAGCACAGATGAAGCTTTCTTT.